A single sample is the source of the 20 T cell receptor beta chains below, sequenced in a study of control samples from healthy donors and cancer patients. The data were produced by immunoSEQ multiplex PCR, yet TCRdb's version contains in-frame clones alone and is incomplete. There are tens of thousands of clones in the sample; roughly 94% occur only once, and about 6.2% lies in the top ten. The sequenced sample was blood. These TCRs come from a man aged 55-75 years in good health.

The chain recombines TRBV6-1 with TRBJ2-7, with 10 bases fitting TRBD1. CDR3 length: 16 residues. CDR1 and CDR2 from the germline V gene are MNHNS and SASEGT. The V gene end was trimmed by 1 base and the J gene end by 6 bases; junction bases not matched to a gene: 9. CDR3 nucleotide sequence: TGTGCCAGCAGTGAAGTTCAGGGGGGGACAGGGGCCGAGCAGTACTTC. Translation gives CASSEVQGGTGAEQYF.

This rearrangement joins TRBV19 to TRBJ2-6, with TRBD2 identical over 7 bases. The CDR3 covers 14 residues. From germline, CDR1 is LNHDA and CDR2 SQIVND (reference sequence). The V segment lost 7 bases and the J segment 4 bases; nucleotides outside the gene matches: 4. In nucleotides, the CDR3 is TGTGCCAGTAAGCGGGGTACCGGGGCCAACGTCCTGACTTTC. It codes for CASKRGTGANVLTF.

The V and J genes are TRBV9 and TRBJ2-1; 9 bases align to TRBD2. Unmatched junction bases numbered 3, after V lost 0 bases and J lost 5 bases. This CDR3 contains 15 residues. The V gene's germline CDR1 is SGDLS and CDR2 YYNGEE. CDR3 sequence (DNA): TGTGCCAGCAGCGTAGCTAAGCGGGGGGACAATGAGCAGTTCTTC. It encodes CASSVAKRGDNEQFF.

The chain has TRBV3-1 (or the pseudogene TRBV3-2) and TRBJ1-1, with 7 bases lining up with TRBD1. The CDR3 is 14 residues long. V lost 7 bases and J lost 1; bases outside the gene matches: 6. CDR1 is LGHDT, CDR2 YNNKEL, per germline (reference sequence). The CDR3 here is CASTAGGWNTEAFF. The CDR3 nucleotides read TGTGCCAGCACCGCAGGGGGTTGGAACACTGAAGCTTTCTTT.

Only one count was recorded for this clone. The CDR3: CASKGSPNYGYTF. As DNA, the CDR3 is TGTGCCAGCAAGGGGTCCCCTAACTATGGCTACACCTTC. This chain uses TRBV12-3 or TRBV12-4 with TRBJ1-2; a possible D gene is TRBD1 (5 bases). CDR3 length: 13 residues. Trimming took off 7 bases at V and 0 bases at J, with 9 bases between the two ends.

J is TRBJ1-2 and V is TRBV7-2; a possible D gene is TRBD1 (6 bases). There are 14 residues in the CDR3. Trimming stripped 1 base from V and 3 bases from J, with 9 bases between. Germline V gene lookup returns CDR1 SGHTA and CDR2 FQGNSA. The CDR3 loop is CASSLGGADYGYTF. Written as DNA, the CDR3 is TGTGCCAGCAGCTTAGGGGGGGCAGACTATGGCTACACCTTC.

V usage is TRBV16 and J usage is TRBJ2-2; D not certain. Per the germline V gene, CDR1 is KGHSY and CDR2 is FQNENV. Between the trimmed V and J ends, which lost 0 bases and 1 base, there was a span of 0 bases. CDR3 length equals 13 residues. The CDR3 here is CASSQSNTGELFF. DNA for the CDR3: TGTGCCAGCAGCCAATCGAACACCGGGGAGCTGTTTTTT.

The chain couples TRBV4-1 to TRBJ1-2; D remains unclear. In germline, CDR1 is MGHRA, CDR2 YSYEKL. The CDR3 is 16 amino acids. The V end lost 1 base, the J end lost 1 base, and 13 bases lay between the germline ends. In nucleotides, the CDR3 is TGCGCCAGCAGCCAAGCCGGGAGTTTACTTAACTATGGCTACACCTTC. Its translation: CASSQAGSLLNYGYTF.

V is TRBV24-1 and J is TRBJ2-2, with a weak D call TRBD1 (5 bases). There are 14 residues in the CDR3. Germline lookup yields CDR1 KGHDR and CDR2 SFDVKD. Trimming took 5 bases from V and 5 from J, leaving 11 bases between them. The CDR3 DNA reads TGTGCCACCAGTGCGCAGGGAATGACCGGGGAGCTGTTTTTT. Translated: CATSAQGMTGELFF.

The rearrangement joins TRBV9 to TRBJ2-2; 11 nucleotides align to TRBD2. CDR3 length: 17 residues. The junction had 8 bases not matched to a gene; V was cut back by 0 bases and J by 7 bases. The germline CDR1 and CDR2 sequences are SGDLS and YYNGEE. The CDR3 protein is CASSVALAGGPHGELFF. The CDR3 nucleotides are TGTGCCAGCAGCGTAGCTCTAGCGGGGGGCCCACACGGGGAGCTGTTTTTT.

The chain employs TRBV20-1 and TRBJ1-5, with D perhaps matching TRBD1 (5 bases). The germline gives CDR1 DFQATT, CDR2 SNEGSKA (reference sequence). Trimming left V 3 bases short and J 3 bases short, with 9 bases between. This CDR3 comprises 13 residues. CDR3 region: CSASNGANQPQHF. The CDR3 nucleotides are TGCAGTGCTAGTAACGGGGCCAATCAGCCCCAGCATTTT.

V and J are TRBV2 and TRBJ1-2; D is undetermined. From germline, CDR1 is SNHLY and CDR2 FYNNEI. Trimming cost V 3 bases and J 8 bases, with 7 bases left between them. The CDR3 sequence is 11 residues long. CDR3: CASSDGYGYTF. The CDR3 nucleotides read TGTGCCAGCAGTGATGGATACGGCTACACCTTC.

This chain joins TRBV2 and TRBJ1-4; tentatively, D is TRBD1 (6 bases). Germline V gene lookup returns CDR1 SNHLY and CDR2 FYNNEI. Trimming shortened V by 6 bases and J by 8 bases, and 13 bases separated the two germline ends. The CDR3 totals 13 residues. The CDR3 reads CASRRGASEKLFF. In DNA, the CDR3 is TGTGCCAGCAGGCGGGGGGCAAGCGAAAAACTGTTTTTT.

The chain joins TRBV5-5 to TRBJ1-3, with D perhaps TRBD1 (5 bases). This CDR3 region has 15 residues. Germline assignment: CDR1 SGHKS and CDR2 YYEKEE (reference sequence). V dropped 5 bases and J dropped 2 bases, with 14 bases sitting between them. CDR3 in DNA: TGTGCCAGCAGGCCCGAGGGGTCTCCTGGAAACACCATATATTTT. It is translated as CASRPEGSPGNTIYF.

The chain recombines TRBV15 with TRBJ1-6, with D possibly being TRBD1 (5 bases). The germline V and J ends were trimmed by 0 bases and 8 bases, with 14 bases remaining between them. The V gene's germline CDR1 is LNHNV and CDR2 YYDKDF (reference sequence). The CDR3 has 16 residues. DNA for the CDR3: TGTGCCACCAGCAGAGATAAACAGGAGTGGGATTCACCCCTCCACTTT. Translating gives CATSRDKQEWDSPLHF.

The CDR3 loop is CASSASYGTVYGYTF. The CDR3 nucleotides are TGTGCCAGCAGCGCTTCTTACGGGACAGTTTATGGCTACACCTTC. The rearrangement uses TRBV9 and TRBJ1-2, with 7 positions matching TRBD1. CDR3 length equals 15 residues. Looked up from germline, CDR1 is SGDLS and CDR2 is YYNGEE. V lost 3 bases to trimming and J lost 5 bases; unmatched junction nucleotides: 10.

This clone showed up just once. The CDR3 sequence is CASSLHTAAPEQYF. CDR3 in DNA: TGTGCCAGTAGCCTACATACAGCGGCCCCCGAGCAGTACTTC. The chain carries TRBV19 and TRBJ2-7; D perhaps matches TRBD2 (5 bases). With 6 bases removed from V and 6 bases from J, the gap between germline ends came to 18 bases. The CDR3 is made up of 14 amino acids. Per germline, CDR1 LNHDA and CDR2 SQIVND (reference sequence).

The chain is built from TRBV29-1 and TRBJ1-2; 9 nucleotides line up with TRBD1. Trimming at V came to 6 bases and at J to 1 base, leaving 3 bases not matched to a gene. Germline V gene lookup returns CDR1 SQVTM and CDR2 ANQGSEA. CDR3 size: 13 residues. The CDR3: CSVDRGGNYGYTF. In nucleotides, the CDR3 is TGCAGCGTGGACAGGGGTGGTAACTATGGCTACACCTTC.

The rearrangement joins TRBV30 to TRBJ1-2; tentatively, D is TRBD1 (6 bases). This CDR3 region has 12 residues. The V end lost 5 bases, the J end lost 7 bases, and 14 bases lay between the germline ends. The germline gives CDR1 GTSNPN, CDR2 SVGIG (reference sequence). CDR3 DNA sequence: TGTGCCTGGGCGGGGGGGGCAGGTGGCTACACCTTC. Its translation: CAWAGGAGGYTF.

The V gene is TRBV11-2, the J gene TRBJ2-3; 9 nucleotides match TRBD2. The CDR3 loop spans 12 amino acids. Germline CDR1 reads SGHAT; CDR2 reads FQNNGV. V dropped 6 bases and J dropped 5; count of bases not matched to a gene: 0. The CDR3 spells CASRLAGDTQYF. DNA of the CDR3: TGTGCCAGCAGACTAGCGGGAGATACGCAGTATTTT. The full variable domain, in which reference TRBV11-2 and TRBJ2-3 provide the parts outside the CDR3, is EAGVAQSPRYKIIEKRQSVAFWCNPISGHATLYWYQQILGQGPKLLIQFQNNGVVDDSQLPKDRFSAERLKGVDSTLKIQPAKLEDSAVYLCASRLAGDTQYFGPGTRLTVL.